These 23 T cell receptor beta chains were sequenced from one sample in a study of beta chain features in type 1 diabetes. cDNA synthesis used the whole RNA isolate, giving expressed TCRB sequences. Clones were sequenced by immunoSEQ multiplex PCR, and TCRdb holds only the in-frame ones, with some missing. Here the sample spans 400,000 to 550,000 clones, about an eighth being singletons. Sequenced sample: naive CD4+ T cells from blood. The source is a woman aged 18-30 years in good health.

This clone was recorded a few times. This CDR3 is CAIGRAIQETQYF. Written as DNA, the CDR3 is TGTGCCATAGGACGGGCTATCCAAGAGACCCAGTACTTC. The V call is TRBV6-5, the J call TRBJ2-5; D is undetermined. Trimming pared 10 bases from V and 1 base from J, leaving 13 bases between. Germline V gene sequence: CDR1 MNHEY, CDR2 SVGAGI. The length of the CDR3 is 13 residues.

V and J are TRBV30 and TRBJ1-5, with D tentatively TRBD1 (6 bases). The germline V gene encodes CDR1 GTSNPN and CDR2 SVGIG (reference sequence). Trimming left V 5 bases short and J 0 bases short, with 11 bases between. The CDR3 length is 14 residues. The CDR3 sequence is CAWDTGYSNQPQHF. Here the CDR3 DNA reads TGTGCCTGGGATACAGGGTATAGCAATCAGCCCCAGCATTTT. Filled out from reference TRBV30 and TRBJ1-5, the complete variable domain reads SQTIHQWPATLVQPVGSPLSLECTVEGTSNPNLYWYRQAAGRGLQLLFYSVGIGQISSEVPQNLSASRPQDRQFILSSKKLLLSDSGFYLCAWDTGYSNQPQHFGDGTRLSIL.

This clone was recorded a few times. The CDR3 sequence: CASSQTTGVTGELFF. CDR3 DNA sequence: TGTGCCAGCTCACAAACCACGGGAGTCACCGGGGAGCTGTTTTTT. This rearrangement joins TRBV18 to TRBJ2-2; tentatively, D is TRBD2 (6 bases). CDR3 size: 15 residues. Trimming removed 4 bases from V and 4 bases from J, with 13 bases in between. Germline CDR1 KGHSH, CDR2 LQKENI.

A remark on this clone: This specimen includes other DNA sequences encoding the same CDR3. The chain has TRBV18 and TRBJ1-2, with D perhaps TRBD1 (5 bases). The V end was cut by 3 bases, the J end by 4 bases, with 12 bases between. This CDR3 has 14 residues. Germline V gene lookup returns CDR1 KGHSH and CDR2 LQKENI. In nucleotides, the CDR3 is TGTGCCAGCTCACCGGCCAGGGATGGCTATGGCTACACCTTC. Amino acids: CASSPARDGYGYTF. The full variable domain, its missing parts supplied by reference TRBV18 and TRBJ1-2, is NAGVMQNPRHLVRRRGQEARLRCSPMKGHSHVYWYRQLPEEGLKFMVYLQKENIIDESGMPKERFSAEFPKEGPSILRIQQVVRGDSAAYFCASSPARDGYGYTFGSGTRLTVV.

This chain joins TRBV2 and TRBJ2-7; tentative D call: TRBD2 (5 bases). The CDR3 sequence is 15 residues long. Looked up from germline, CDR1 is SNHLY and CDR2 is FYNNEI. V was clipped by 6 bases and J by 6 bases, with 21 bases between them. CDR3 DNA sequence: TGTGCCAGCAGGTTAGACCGGGGTATGGCGTTCGAGCAGTACTTC. Translated: CASRLDRGMAFEQYF.

The chain has TRBV6-6 and TRBJ2-7, with TRBD1 matching 8 bases. CDR3 length: 12 residues. J gave up 7 bases and V 5 bases, and 4 bases lay outside the gene matches. The V gene's germline CDR1 is MNHNY and CDR2 SVGAGI (reference sequence). The CDR3 reads CASSRTGTEQYV. In DNA, the CDR3 is TGTGCCAGCAGTCGGACAGGGACAGAGCAGTACGTC.

This clone was observed a handful of times. The chain uses TRBV20-1 and TRBJ1-2, with unresolved D. The CDR3 has 11 amino acids. Trimming removed 1 base at V and 4 bases at J, with 4 bases between. Germline values: CDR1 DFQATT, CDR2 SNEGSKA (reference sequence). The chain's CDR3 is CSARVAYGYTF. In DNA, the CDR3 is TGCAGTGCTAGAGTCGCCTATGGCTACACCTTC.

The V and J genes are TRBV7-7 and TRBJ2-1; 8 nucleotides line up with TRBD2. This CDR3 contains 13 residues. CDR1 is SSHAT and CDR2 is FNYEAQ in the germline V gene (reference sequence). CDR3 region: CASGGLAGNEQFF. For the CDR3, the DNA is TGTGCTAGCGGCGGGCTAGCGGGCAATGAGCAGTTCTTC.

The J gene is TRBJ1-1, the V gene TRBV30; D call uncertain. From germline, CDR1 is GTSNPN and CDR2 SVGIG (reference sequence). CDR3 length: 9 amino acids. This CDR3 is CAISRLAFF. The CDR3 bases are TGTGCGATCTCGAGGTTAGCTTTCTTT.

A few counts support this clone. The chain links TRBV14 to TRBJ1-1, with D hard to call. Per the germline V gene, CDR1 is SGHDN and CDR2 is FVKESK. Trimming left V 1 base short and J 6 bases short, with 15 bases between. The CDR3 is 15 residues long. As DNA, the CDR3 is TGTGCCAGCAGCCAAGGGGGTCCGGGCGGGGCTGAAGCTTTCTTT. Its protein is CASSQGGPGGAEAFF.

This clone showed up just a few times. The chain recombines TRBV30 with TRBJ2-3; D could derive from TRBD1 or TRBD2 (5 bases each). CDR3 length: 15 residues. Deletions cut 1 base from V and 4 bases from J, with 15 bases between. Germline CDR1 and CDR2: GTSNPN and SVGIG (reference sequence). Here the CDR3 reads CAWSGGRWVSDTQYF. CDR3 sequence (DNA): TGTGCCTGGAGTGGGGGACGGTGGGTGTCAGATACGCAGTATTTT.

The chain carries TRBV5-4 and TRBJ2-3; the D is unclear. In germline, CDR1 is SGHNT, CDR2 YYREEE (reference sequence). With 0 bases removed from V and 2 bases from J, the gap between germline ends came to 7 bases. This CDR3 has 14 amino acids. The CDR3 here is CASSLVDLTDTQYF. CDR3 DNA sequence: TGTGCCAGCAGCTTGGTGGATCTCACAGATACGCAGTATTTT.

This clone has more than one count but fewer than ten. The CDR3 sequence is CASSLAGLATDTQYF. The DNA of the CDR3 is TGTGCCAGCAGCTTAGCGGGGTTGGCCACAGATACGCAGTATTTT. V gene TRBV7-2 combines with J gene TRBJ2-3, with D uncertain. Germline V CDR1 and CDR2: SGHTA, FQGNSA. The CDR3 contains 15 residues. Between the trimmed V and J ends, which lost 0 bases and 2 bases, there was a span of 9 bases. Based on the CDR3 plus reference TRBV7-2 and TRBJ2-3, the full variable domain is GAGVSQSPSNKVTEKGKDVELRCDPISGHTALYWYRQSLGQGLEFLIYFQGNSAPDKSGLPSDRFSAERTGGSVSTLTIQRTQQEDSAVYLCASSLAGLATDTQYFGPGTRLTVL.

V and J are TRBV14 and TRBJ1-2, with D unclear. The CDR3 length is 15 residues. Germline V gene sequence: CDR1 SGHDN, CDR2 FVKESK. The germline V and J ends were trimmed by 0 bases and 5 bases, with 13 bases remaining between them. The chain's CDR3 is CASSQDIGREYGYTF. The CDR3, as DNA: TGTGCCAGCAGCCAAGATATCGGCCGGGAGTATGGCTACACCTTC.

The CDR3 loop reads CASTQNLQGTKTQYF. In DNA, the CDR3 is TGCGCCAGCACACAAAACCTACAGGGGACGAAGACCCAGTACTTC. The V gene is TRBV5-1, the J gene TRBJ2-5, with TRBD1 matching over 7 bases. The germline CDR1 and CDR2 sequences are SGHRS and YFSETQ. The CDR3 has 15 amino acids. V was clipped by 6 bases and J by 6 bases; unmatched bases: 14.

In its sample, this clone was seen a few times. V usage is TRBV9 and J usage is TRBJ2-2, with TRBD1 matching 8 bases. The CDR3 runs to 16 residues. V dropped 3 bases and J dropped 4; count of bases not matched to a gene: 8. Germline values: CDR1 SGDLS, CDR2 YYNGEE. The chain's CDR3 is CASSATGDTITGELFF. The CDR3 DNA reads as TGTGCCAGCAGCGCGACAGGGGACACGATCACCGGGGAGCTGTTTTTT.

The genes are TRBV7-9 and TRBJ2-3, with 14 bases matching TRBD2. The CDR3 is 17 amino acids. The germline V gene has CDR1 SEHNR and CDR2 FQNEAQ (reference sequence). The J segment lost 6 bases and the V segment lost 0 bases, leaving 5 bases of the junction unmatched. The CDR3 nucleotides are TGTGCCAGCAGCTTAGCTAGGACTAGCGGGAGGCAGGATACGCAGTATTTT. Residues: CASSLARTSGRQDTQYF. The full variable domain, in which reference TRBV7-9 and TRBJ2-3 provide the parts outside the CDR3, is DTGVSQNPRHKITKRGQNVTFRCDPISEHNRLYWYRQTLGQGPEFLTYFQNEAQLEKSRLLSDRFSAERPKGSFSTLEIQRTEQGDSAMYLCASSLARTSGRQDTQYFGPGTRLTVL.

The gene calls are TRBV1 and TRBJ1-4; the table gives TRBD1 as D, unverified against the DNA. TRBV1 is a pseudogene. The CDR3 covers 11 residues. The CDR3 DNA follows: TGCACCAATCCAACAGGGAAAAAACTGTTTTTT. Translating gives CTNPTGKKLFF.

The chain couples TRBV19 to TRBJ1-4; D call uncertain. The CDR3 length is 13 residues. Trimming took 8 bases from V and 8 from J, leaving 15 bases between them. CDR1 is LNHDA, CDR2 SQIVND, per germline (reference sequence). The DNA for the CDR3 is TGTGCCAGTTCGACTTTAGACGGCGAAAAACTGTTTTTT. Translation: CASSTLDGEKLFF.

The rearrangement joins TRBV28 to TRBJ1-2; no definite D call. Trimming pared 3 bases from V and 8 bases from J, leaving 10 bases between. The CDR3 covers 12 residues. Germline loops: CDR1 MDHEN, CDR2 SYDVKM. DNA of the CDR3: TGTGCCAGCAGTTTTGGGAGACTAGGCTACACCTTC. Translating it yields CASSFGRLGYTF.

The CDR3 bases are TGTGCCAGCAGCCAACCGGGGGCCCACGAGCAGTACGTC. Translating it yields CASSQPGAHEQYV. V and J are TRBV28 and TRBJ2-7, with D perhaps given as TRBD1 or TRBD2 (6 bases each). Looked up from germline, CDR1 is MDHEN and CDR2 is SYDVKM. There are 13 residues in the CDR3. V lost 6 bases, J lost 5 bases, and 14 bases lay in between.

The chain links TRBV2 to TRBJ1-1, with 10 bases that match TRBD1. Looked up from germline, CDR1 is SNHLY and CDR2 is FYNNEI. There are 14 residues in the CDR3. J gave up 10 bases and V 7 bases, and 12 bases lay outside the gene matches. The CDR3 sequence is CASTLDRGRRGAFF. CDR3 coding DNA: TGTGCCAGCACCCTGGACAGGGGGAGGAGGGGAGCTTTCTTT.

V and J are TRBV18 and TRBJ2-1; D unresolved. Deletions cut 1 base from V and 7 bases from J, with 14 bases between. CDR1 is KGHSH and CDR2 is LQKENI in the germline V gene. This CDR3 has 15 amino acids. CDR3 protein: CASSPRSQSPNEQFF. As DNA, the CDR3 is TGTGCCAGCTCACCACGGTCCCAGTCCCCTAATGAGCAGTTCTTC.